Presented here are 31 T cell receptor beta chains from one specimen sequenced in a study of neurological immune-mediated disorders. Using its own MiXCR run on the 5' RACE reads, TCRdb lists one record per CDR3 protein. The table records about 50,000 distinct CDR3 sequences, about 3.5% of them present only once. Sequencing was done on a sample of PBMCs. Receptor source: a man aged 40-50 years with multiple sclerosis.

The table lists this clonotype with many counts. This chain connects TRBV2 to TRBJ1-1; D remains ambiguous. V lost 7 bases and J 3 bases, leaving 15 bases between the germline ends. The CDR3 contains 14 residues. Germline lookup yields CDR1 SNHLY and CDR2 FYNNEI. CDR3: CASISRGRDTEAFF. The CDR3 bases are TGTGCCAGCATAAGCCGTGGACGGGACACTGAAGCTTTCTTT.

This clonotype was seen ten or more times. V and J are TRBV7-2 and TRBJ2-2; no definite D call. The CDR3 is 12 residues long. The germline V and J ends were trimmed by 1 base and 8 bases, with 5 bases remaining between them. Germline V gives CDR1 SGHTA, CDR2 FQGNSA. CDR3 region: CASSLELGELFF. As DNA, the CDR3 is TGTGCCAGCAGCTTAGAGTTGGGGGAGCTGTTTTTT. Using reference TRBV7-2 and TRBJ2-2 for the parts outside the CDR3, the full variable domain is GAGVSQSPSNKVTEKGKDVELRCDPISGHTALYWYRQSLGQGLEFLIYFQGNSAPDKSGLPSDRFSAERTGGSVSTLTIQRTQQEDSAVYLCASSLELGELFFGEGSRLTVL.

This clonotype showed up many times. The chain carries TRBV12-3 or TRBV12-4 and TRBJ2-3; TRBD2 aligns across 9 bases. CDR3 length equals 12 residues. Unmatched junction bases numbered 6, after V lost 5 bases and J lost 12 bases. The chain's CDR3 is CASSPSGEGQYF. The CDR3, as DNA: TGTGCCAGCAGTCCTAGCGGGGAGGGTCAGTATTTT.

This clonotype was seen repeatedly, ten times or more. The chain carries TRBV3-1 and TRBJ1-1; D possibly corresponds to TRBD1 (5 bases). Germline V gene data show CDR1 as LGHDT and CDR2 as YNNKEL (reference sequence). CDR3 size: 13 residues. The V end was cut by 6 bases, the J end by 4 bases, with 12 bases between. The CDR3 spells CASSISGGTEAFF. Here the CDR3 DNA reads TGTGCCAGCAGTATAAGTGGGGGCACTGAAGCTTTCTTT.

This clonotype was counted at least ten times. This rearrangement joins TRBV5-1 to TRBJ2-2; D is ambiguous. The germline V and J ends were trimmed by 0 bases and 6 bases, with 3 bases remaining between them. The germline gives CDR1 SGHRS, CDR2 YFSETQ. The CDR3 length is 12 residues. The CDR3 protein is CASSLGAGELFF. DNA of the CDR3: TGCGCCAGCAGCTTGGGGGCCGGGGAGCTGTTTTTT.

This clonotype was seen many times. J is TRBJ1-5 and V is TRBV5-5; D gene uncertain. The germline V and J ends were trimmed by 1 base and 5 bases, with 4 bases remaining between them. Looked up from germline, CDR1 is SGHKS and CDR2 is YYEKEE (reference sequence). The CDR3 has 12 amino acids. The CDR3 region is CASSLRDQPQHF. CDR3 bases: TGTGCCAGCAGCTTGAGGGATCAGCCCCAGCATTTT.

This clonotype was seen a handful of times. The chain employs TRBV2 and TRBJ2-2, with D possibly matching TRBD2 (6 bases). The V gene lost 4 bases and the J gene lost 4 bases, with 13 bases spanning the gap. The CDR3 sequence is 15 residues long. Germline V lookup: CDR1 SNHLY, CDR2 FYNNEI. CDR3 bases: TGTGCCAGCAGTGCTGCAGGGAGGAGCACCGGGGAGCTGTTTTTT. It is translated as CASSAAGRSTGELFF.

This clonotype was picked up many times. V gene TRBV6-5 combines with J gene TRBJ2-7; 9 bases match TRBD2. Germline CDR1 MNHEY, CDR2 SVGAGI. The ends lost 2 bases at V and 4 bases at J; junction bases unmatched: 12. The CDR3 runs to 17 residues. CDR3 protein: CASSYAEARGGLYEQYF. CDR3 DNA: TGTGCCAGCAGTTACGCCGAGGCGCGGGGGGGACTGTACGAGCAGTACTTC.

This clonotype was seen ten or more times. V usage is TRBV4-1 and J usage is TRBJ1-1, with 7 nucleotides matching TRBD1. The CDR3 spans 15 residues. The V segment lost 1 base and the J segment 3 bases; nucleotides outside the gene matches: 5. Germline loops: CDR1 MGHRA, CDR2 YSYEKL. The CDR3 region is CASSQGQGVDTEAFF. The CDR3 coding sequence is TGCGCCAGCAGCCAAGGACAGGGCGTCGACACTGAAGCTTTCTTT.

This clonotype was seen at least ten times. The genes are TRBV10-3 and TRBJ2-3, with 14 positions matching TRBD2. After removal of 3 bases from V and 4 bases from J, the junction contained 3 bases not matched to a gene. Germline CDR1 reads ENHRY; CDR2 reads SYGVKD. The CDR3 contains 16 residues. The CDR3 DNA reads as TGTGCCATCAGTGATGGGACTAGCGGGGGAGCAGATACGCAGTATTTT. This sequence encodes CAISDGTSGGADTQYF.

Turning to this clonotype: A much larger clone differs by one base, so this may be a read error. The gene calls are TRBV5-1 and TRBJ1-1; tentative D call: TRBD1 (6 bases). CDR1 is SGHRS and CDR2 is YFSETQ in the germline V gene. V lost 7 bases, J lost 6 bases, and 13 bases lay in between. The CDR3 is 12 residues long. CDR3 nucleotide sequence: TGCGCCAGCTCGGGAAAGGGGGCTGAAGCTTTCTTT. This gives the protein CASSGKGAEAFF. The whole variable domain, remainder taken from reference TRBV5-1 and TRBJ1-1, is KAGVTQTPRYLIKTRGQQVTLSCSPISGHRSVSWYQQTPGQGLQFLFEYFSETQRNKGNFPGRFSGRQFSNSRSEMNVSTLELGDSALYLCASSGKGAEAFFGQGTRLTVV.

This clonotype was counted ten times or more. V gene TRBV6-4 combines with J gene TRBJ2-1; D call uncertain. Germline-derived CDR1 and CDR2 are MRHNA and SNTAGT. The CDR3 extends over 15 amino acids. With 5 bases removed from V and 0 bases from J, the gap between germline ends came to 11 bases. The CDR3: CASSLTPRSYNEQFF. Written as DNA, the CDR3 is TGTGCCAGCAGTCTTACCCCCCGCTCCTACAATGAGCAGTTCTTC.

Ten or more counts support this clonotype. The V and J genes are TRBV5-1 and TRBJ2-1; 8 bases align to TRBD2. CDR1 SGHRS and CDR2 YFSETQ come from the germline V gene. This CDR3 has 16 amino acids. With 5 bases clipped from V and 4 bases from J, the junction kept 11 bases outside the gene matches. The CDR3 sequence: CASRQPSGGLYNEQFF. The CDR3 DNA reads as TGCGCCAGCAGACAACCCTCGGGGGGGTTATACAATGAGCAGTTCTTC.

This clonotype came up many times. The rearrangement links TRBV12-3 or TRBV12-4 to TRBJ2-2, with D unresolved. The CDR3 loop spans 13 amino acids. The V end lost 6 bases, the J end lost 4 bases, and 9 bases lay between the germline ends. The CDR3 is CASRRQLTGELFF. In DNA form, the CDR3 reads TGTGCCAGCAGGAGACAACTCACCGGGGAGCTGTTTTTT.

Ten or more counts support this clonotype. The chain carries TRBV6-4 and TRBJ2-2, with 7 bases lining up with TRBD1. J gave up 6 bases and V 3 bases, and 1 base lay outside the gene matches. Germline CDR1 MRHNA, CDR2 SNTAGT. The CDR3 has 13 amino acids. The CDR3 spells CASSEGGAGELFF. The DNA of the CDR3 is TGTGCCAGCAGTGAAGGGGGCGCCGGGGAGCTGTTTTTT.

This clonotype was seen many times. The chain couples TRBV5-8 to TRBJ1-5, with TRBD1 matching over 7 bases. Germline V gene lookup returns CDR1 SGHTS and CDR2 YDEGEE. Trimming at V came to 7 bases and at J to 3 bases, leaving 4 bases not matched to a gene. The CDR3 loop spans 13 amino acids. The CDR3 DNA sequence: TGTGCCAGCGGACAGGAATACAATCAGCCCCAGCATTTT. Encoded protein: CASGQEYNQPQHF.

This clonotype occurred many times. The gene calls are TRBV6-5 and TRBJ2-5; 8 bases map to TRBD1. Germline V lookup: CDR1 MNHEY, CDR2 SVGAGI. This CDR3 spans 18 amino acids. J lost 4 bases, V lost 2 bases, and 15 bases had no gene match. The CDR3 protein is CASSYGQGPAVGAETQYF. CDR3 nucleotides: TGTGCCAGCAGTTACGGACAGGGCCCGGCGGTGGGTGCAGAGACCCAGTACTTC.

The gene calls are TRBV20-1 and TRBJ2-7, with TRBD1 matching over 12 bases. V lost 6 bases, J lost 7 bases, and 7 bases stayed unmatched. The length of the CDR3 is 13 residues. From germline, CDR1 is DFQATT and CDR2 SNEGSKA (reference sequence). CDR3 loop: CSAGTGGKEEQYF. In DNA, the CDR3 is TGCAGTGCCGGGACAGGGGGCAAGGAAGAGCAGTACTTC.

This clonotype was counted ten times or more. J is TRBJ1-2 and V is TRBV5-5; perhaps TRBD1 as D (6 bases). The CDR3 loop spans 14 amino acids. V lost 0 bases and J lost 8, with 14 bases in between. Per germline, CDR1 SGHKS and CDR2 YYEKEE (reference sequence). The CDR3: CASSLEGQGLGYTF. In nucleotides, the CDR3 is TGTGCCAGCAGCTTGGAAGGTCAGGGGTTGGGCTACACCTTC.

There are many counts of this clonotype. The rearrangement links TRBV4-2 to TRBJ2-2; 14 bases agree with TRBD2. The germline V gene has CDR1 LGHNA and CDR2 YNFKEQ. The V gene end was trimmed by 3 bases and the J gene end by 5 bases; junction bases not matched to a gene: 8. CDR3 length: 18 residues. Here the CDR3 DNA reads TGTGCCAGCAGCCAGGAGACTAGCGGGGGGGCCCCTACCGGGGAGCTGTTTTTT. Translating it yields CASSQETSGGAPTGELFF.

This clonotype was observed a handful of times. One junction end does not reproduce the germline sequence, and a read error may be involved. The chain couples TRBV5-1 to TRBJ1-6, with D possibly TRBD1 on 6 matching bases. This CDR3 spans 16 amino acids. From germline, CDR1 is SGHRS and CDR2 YFSETQ. The CDR3 reads CASRLGGFGDNSPLNF. The CDR3 DNA sequence: TGCGCCAGCAGACTCGGGGGCTTCGGGGATAATTCACCCCTCAACTTT.

This clonotype was counted ten times or more. The V and J genes are TRBV5-1 and TRBJ2-2, with 12 positions matching TRBD2. CDR3 size: 17 residues. CDR1 and CDR2 (germline): SGHRS, YFSETQ. The V segment lost 10 bases and the J segment 1 base; nucleotides outside the gene matches: 11. CDR3 sequence (DNA): TGCGCCGCCCGTTCCCCGGGACTAGCGGGGAACACCGGGGAGCTGTTTTTT. Its protein is CAARSPGLAGNTGELFF. The complete variable domain, with remaining parts taken from reference TRBV5-1 and TRBJ2-2, reads KAGVTQTPRYLIKTRGQQVTLSCSPISGHRSVSWYQQTPGQGLQFLFEYFSETQRNKGNFPGRFSGRQFSNSRSEMNVSTLELGDSALYLCAARSPGLAGNTGELFFGEGSRLTVL.

About this clonotype itself: With a much larger clone just one base away, this may be a read error. The chain is built from TRBV2 and TRBJ2-1, with D possibly called TRBD1 or TRBD2 (5 bases each). V shed 9 bases and J shed 8 bases, with 8 bases lying between them. The CDR3 is made up of 10 amino acids. CDR1 and CDR2 (germline): SNHLY, FYNNEI. The CDR3 sequence is CARRGHEQFF. The CDR3 DNA reads TGTGCCAGAAGGGGACATGAGCAGTTCTTC.

This clonotype was recorded many times. The chain combines TRBV24-1 with TRBJ1-2; D ambiguous. CDR1 is KGHDR, CDR2 SFDVKD, per germline. The CDR3 is 16 residues long. The germline V and J ends were trimmed by 5 bases and 4 bases, with 19 bases remaining between them. The CDR3 loop is CATSGPEDAYGYGYTF. As DNA, the CDR3 is TGTGCCACCAGTGGTCCCGAAGACGCCTATGGCTATGGCTACACCTTC.

This clonotype appeared many times. The gene calls are TRBV6-5 and TRBJ1-4; 7 bases map to TRBD1. J gave up 0 bases and V 6 bases, and 13 bases lay outside the gene matches. The germline gives CDR1 MNHEY, CDR2 SVGAGI. This CDR3 is 18 amino acids long. The CDR3 bases are TGTGCCAGCAGGAAAACCCGGGACAGATTTGCAACTAATGAAAAACTGTTTTTT. It encodes CASRKTRDRFATNEKLFF.

This clonotype was seen many times. The chain combines TRBV7-8 with TRBJ1-1, with a weak D call TRBD1 (5 bases). There are 16 residues in the CDR3. V was pared by 3 bases and J by 0 bases, with 14 bases between. Germline CDR1 reads SGHVS; CDR2 reads FQNEAQ. CDR3 region: CASSFAGRPLNTEAFF. The CDR3 DNA reads TGTGCCAGCAGCTTTGCGGGGCGACCGTTGAACACTGAAGCTTTCTTT.

This clonotype has a handful of counts. This chain uses TRBV12-3 or TRBV12-4 with TRBJ2-7, with 7 bases lining up with TRBD2. The CDR3 is 15 residues long. Trimming took 1 base from V and 6 from J; bases not matched to a gene: 9. CDR3 residues: CASSLGLAGLTEQYF. The CDR3 bases are TGTGCCAGCAGTTTAGGACTAGCCGGGCTGACCGAGCAGTACTTC.

V is TRBV21-1 and J is TRBJ1-5; the table calls TRBD1, which could not be checked here. TRBV21-1 has pseudogene status. This CDR3 spans 19 amino acids. CDR3 nucleotides: TGTGCCAGCAGCAAAGCTCTTTACAGGGGGCCTGGAGTCATCCAGCCCCAGAATTTT. This codes for CASSKALYRGPGVIQPQNF.

Regarding this clonotype: A clone one base away is much larger, so this may be a read error. The rearrangement uses TRBV6-2 or TRBV6-3 and TRBJ2-3, with 10 bases aligning to TRBD2. From germline, CDR1 is MNHEY and CDR2 SVGEGT. This CDR3 has 16 residues. V lost 6 bases to trimming and J lost 1 base; unmatched junction nucleotides: 7. The CDR3 protein is CASSQSSGGGTDTQYF. CDR3 sequence (DNA): TGTGCCAGCAGCCAATCAAGCGGGGGGGGCACAGATACGCAGTATTTT.

This clonotype was recorded at least ten times. The V call is TRBV10-1, the J call TRBJ2-2, with no clear D. Germline V lookup: CDR1 WNHNN, CDR2 SYGVQD (reference sequence). Trimming stripped 10 bases from V and 5 bases from J, with 14 bases between. The CDR3 totals 13 residues. The CDR3 DNA reads TGCGCCACCGCGCGAAGCTCGACCGGGGAGCTGTTTTTT. Translated, it gives CATARSSTGELFF.

This clonotype was detected ten times or more. The rearrangement links TRBV7-9 to TRBJ2-3, with no clear D. The CDR3 has 14 amino acids. From germline, CDR1 is SEHNR and CDR2 FQNEAQ (reference sequence). Trimming pared 3 bases from V and 6 bases from J, leaving 13 bases between. In DNA form, the CDR3 reads TGTGCCAGCAGCTTTTCGTTCGGCTCCGATACGCAGTATTTT. It encodes CASSFSFGSDTQYF.